Listed here are 30 T cell receptor beta chains from one sample, sequenced in a study of cytotoxic CD8 clonotypes in ibrutinib-treated CLL. Sequencing used immunoSEQ multiplex PCR; TCRdb keeps in-frame clones, though not all of them. The repertoire holds about 140,000 clones, approximately 90% seen once, with about 10% in the top ten. Sequenced material: PBMCs, taken after 12 months of ibrutinib treatment. The receptor set was obtained from a human donor with chronic lymphocytic leukemia.

V and J are TRBV7-3 and TRBJ1-2; tentative D call: TRBD1 (5 bases). In germline, CDR1 is SGHTA, CDR2 FQGTGA. V lost 4 bases to trimming and J lost 7 bases, with 13 bases between them. This CDR3 contains 13 residues. The CDR3 coding sequence is TGTGCCAGCAGCTCGACGGGGCATACTGGCTACACCTTC. This translates into CASSSTGHTGYTF.

This chain links TRBV29-1 with TRBJ2-5; TRBD1 matches at 7 bases. TRBJ2-7 explains the end of the DNA better; the J call may be wrong. The germline V gene has CDR1 SQVTM and CDR2 ANQGSEA. This CDR3 contains 12 residues. For the CDR3, the DNA is TGCAGCGTTGTAAGAGACAGGGACGAGCAGTACTTC. It is translated as CSVVRDRDEQYF.

The chain links TRBV29-1 to TRBJ2-7, with a weak D call TRBD1 (6 bases). The ends were cut back, 5 bases at V and 5 bases at J, with 16 bases in the middle. The CDR3 has 13 amino acids. The germline V gene encodes CDR1 SQVTM and CDR2 ANQGSEA. CDR3 sequence reads: CSVSGRGAHEQYF. In nucleotides, the CDR3 is TGCAGCGTTTCCGGCAGGGGAGCCCACGAGCAGTACTTC.

This clone turned up a few times. The chain carries TRBV29-1 and TRBJ1-2, with TRBD1 identical over 7 bases. This CDR3 contains 11 residues. Germline trimming cut 6 bases from V and 2 bases from J; bases unmatched to any gene: 0. Germline V CDR1 and CDR2: SQVTM, ANQGSEA. CDR3: CSVDRNYGYTF. The CDR3 DNA is TGCAGCGTGGACAGGAACTATGGCTACACCTTC.

This chain connects TRBV6-5 to TRBJ2-7; a possible D gene is TRBD1 (7 bases). Trimming left V 6 bases short and J 2 bases short, with 14 bases between. The CDR3 is made up of 14 amino acids. Germline V gene sequence: CDR1 MNHEY, CDR2 SVGAGI. CDR3 nucleotides: TGTGCCAGCAGCCACAGGGGAGGCCCCTACGAGCAGTACTTC. As protein: CASSHRGGPYEQYF.

The chain joins TRBV5-1 to TRBJ2-3, with 10 bases lining up with TRBD1. With 5 bases clipped from V and 2 bases from J, the junction kept 5 bases outside the gene matches. Germline V CDR1 and CDR2: SGHRS, YFSETQ. The CDR3 runs to 15 residues. DNA for the CDR3: TGCGCCAGCAGTCACGACAGGGGGCCCACAGATACGCAGTATTTT. It encodes CASSHDRGPTDTQYF.

The chain has TRBV11-3 and TRBJ2-1, with 7 bases identical to TRBD2. V lost 1 base and J lost 7; bases outside the gene matches: 7. Germline V gives CDR1 SGHNT, CDR2 YENEEA. The CDR3 is 15 residues long. CDR3 residues: CASSLGGSQQNEQFF. CDR3 DNA sequence: TGTGCCAGCAGCTTAGGCGGGAGCCAACAAAATGAGCAGTTCTTC.

V and J are TRBV5-8 and TRBJ2-3, with TRBD2 identical over 9 bases. The CDR3 contains 16 residues. The trim removed 0 bases at V and 1 base at J, leaving 3 bases unmatched. Per germline, CDR1 SGHTS and CDR2 YDEGEE. CDR3 bases: TGTGCCAGCAGCTTGGGGAGGACTAGCGGCACAGATACGCAGTATTTT. This gives the protein CASSLGRTSGTDTQYF.

The J gene is TRBJ2-2, the V gene TRBV7-3, with TRBD2 matching over 8 bases. From germline, CDR1 is SGHTA and CDR2 FQGTGA. Trimming at V came to 5 bases and at J to 7 bases, leaving 0 bases not matched to a gene. CDR3 length equals 12 residues. The CDR3 coding sequence is TGTGCCAGCAGCACTAGCGGCGGGGAGCTGTTTTTT. Its translation is CASSTSGGELFF.

The V gene is TRBV5-6, the J gene TRBJ2-7; no clear D gene. Trimming took 0 bases from V and 6 from J, leaving 4 bases between them. Looked up from germline, CDR1 is SGHDT and CDR2 is YYEEEE. The CDR3 has 11 amino acids. CDR3 bases: TGTGCCAGCAGCTTGGGTCTCGAGCAGTACTTC. This sequence encodes CASSLGLEQYF.

V usage is TRBV5-1 and J usage is TRBJ1-1, with D unresolved. V lost 4 bases and J lost 7, with 14 bases in between. Germline V gene data show CDR1 as SGHRS and CDR2 as YFSETQ. The CDR3 extends over 13 amino acids. Written as DNA, the CDR3 is TGCGCCAGCAGCGTTTCCGGACCAAATGAAGCTTTCTTT. It codes for CASSVSGPNEAFF.

The chain links TRBV1 to TRBJ2-3; the table's D call, TRBD2, has no DNA check behind it. TRBV1 is a pseudogene locus. The CDR3 totals 19 residues. The CDR3 nucleotides read TGCACCAGCAGCCAAGAAGGAGCGGGAGCCCTTCTAAGCACAGATACGCAGTATTTT. Translating it yields CTSSQEGAGALLSTDTQYF.

The chain employs TRBV7-2 and TRBJ2-5, with TRBD2 identical over 9 bases. Trimming cost V 5 bases and J 3 bases; bases outside gene matches: 10. In germline, CDR1 is SGHTA, CDR2 FQGNSA. CDR3 length: 16 residues. The CDR3 DNA follows: TGTGCCAGCAGCCGGGGGACTAGCAGACTTGAAGAGACCCAGTACTTC. Amino acid sequence: CASSRGTSRLEETQYF.

The gene calls are TRBV19 and TRBJ2-1; possible D gene TRBD2, 6 bases. V was clipped by 4 bases and J by 0 bases, with 13 bases between them. CDR1 is LNHDA, CDR2 SQIVND, per germline (reference sequence). The CDR3 runs 16 residues. The CDR3 DNA sequence: TGTGCCAGTAGTAATAGCGGAGGGGTCTCCTACAATGAGCAGTTCTTC. It codes for CASSNSGGVSYNEQFF.

This sequence joins TRBV15 and TRBJ1-1; D call uncertain. V was cut by 5 bases and J by 1 base, with 8 bases left in between. CDR3 length: 13 amino acids. Germline values: CDR1 LNHNV, CDR2 YYDKDF (reference sequence). The CDR3 loop reads CATSRSRNTEAFF. The CDR3 bases are TGTGCCACCAGCCGATCACGGAACACTGAAGCTTTCTTT. The full variable domain, completed using reference TRBV15 and TRBJ1-1, is DAMVIQNPRYQVTQFGKPVTLSCSQTLNHNVMYWYQQKSSQAPKLLFHYYDKDFNNEADTPDNFQSRRPNTSFCFLDIRSPGLGDTAMYLCATSRSRNTEAFFGQGTRLTVV.

This clone was seen only a few times. The chain carries TRBV7-3 and TRBJ1-1, with D maybe TRBD1 (6 bases). The V gene lost 8 bases and the J gene lost 3 bases, with 13 bases spanning the gap. The germline gives CDR1 SGHTA, CDR2 FQGTGA. This CDR3 is 13 amino acids long. The DNA for the CDR3 is TGTGCCAGCCAGATACAGGGAGACACTGAAGCTTTCTTT. It yields the protein CASQIQGDTEAFF.

The chain couples TRBV5-4 to TRBJ1-2, with D possibly being TRBD1 (6 bases). The V end was cut by 4 bases, the J end by 5 bases, with 12 bases between. The CDR3 covers 13 residues. CDR1 and CDR2 from the germline V gene are SGHNT and YYREEE (reference sequence). The CDR3 nucleotides read TGTGCCAGCAGCGGTGACAGGCAATATGGCTACACCTTC. This translates into CASSGDRQYGYTF.

The chain uses TRBV4-3 and TRBJ2-3, with 8 nucleotides matching TRBD2. CDR3 size: 15 residues. The trim removed 2 bases at V and 5 bases at J, leaving 6 bases unmatched. The V gene's germline CDR1 is LGHNA and CDR2 YSLEER. CDR3 sequence (DNA): TGCGCCAGCAGCCAACTGAGCGGGAGTGGAGATACGCAGTATTTT. This encodes CASSQLSGSGDTQYF.

The J gene is TRBJ1-1, the V gene TRBV10-1; 9 bases fit TRBD1. V was pared by 6 bases and J by 1 base, with 6 bases of the junction left unmatched. Germline V gene data show CDR1 as WNHNN and CDR2 as SYGVQD (reference sequence). The CDR3 runs 15 residues. CDR3 residues: CASSRDRAPNTEAFF. The CDR3 coding sequence is TGCGCCAGCAGCCGGGACAGGGCGCCGAACACTGAAGCTTTCTTT.

V is TRBV9 and J is TRBJ1-2; tentatively, D is TRBD1 (6 bases). Germline V gene sequence: CDR1 SGDLS, CDR2 YYNGEE. Trimming pared 4 bases from V and 8 bases from J, leaving 24 bases between. The CDR3 length is 16 residues. The CDR3 DNA sequence: TGTGCCAGCAGCCCTAGGGGGTCCGCCACGGAGGGAGGCTACACCTTC. Translating gives CASSPRGSATEGGYTF.

The chain couples TRBV7-9 to TRBJ2-7, with a weak D call TRBD2 (6 bases). Trimming stripped 8 bases from V and 3 bases from J, with 17 bases between. The V gene's germline CDR1 is SEHNR and CDR2 FQNEAQ (reference sequence). The CDR3 sequence is 14 residues long. The CDR3 sequence is CASGVSGLIYEQYF. The CDR3 DNA follows: TGTGCCAGCGGCGTTAGCGGTCTCATCTACGAGCAGTACTTC.

This chain uses TRBV7-8 with TRBJ1-5, with D uncertain. The germline V gene has CDR1 SGHVS and CDR2 FQNEAQ. This CDR3 has 14 residues. V was clipped by 0 bases and J by 2 bases, with 5 bases between them. CDR3 in amino acids: CASSLAVGNQPQHF. The CDR3, as DNA: TGTGCCAGCAGCTTAGCTGTGGGCAATCAGCCCCAGCATTTT.

The chain uses TRBV1 and TRBJ2-6; no check of the table's D call, TRBD2, against the DNA was made. TRBV1 is shown as a pseudogene. CDR3 length: 18 amino acids. CDR3 nucleotides: TGCACCAGCAGCTGGAAGTGCCTAGCGGGACGGCAGGCCAACGTCCTGACTTTC. Protein sequence: CTSSWKCLAGRQANVLTF.

The chain is built from TRBV2 and TRBJ1-2, with TRBD1 matching over 9 bases. This CDR3 is built from 14 residues. Looked up from germline, CDR1 is SNHLY and CDR2 is FYNNEI. V gave up 3 bases and J gave up 4 bases; unmatched junction bases: 3. The chain's CDR3 is CASSEVGQGYGYTF. The CDR3 region has the DNA TGTGCCAGCAGTGAGGTGGGACAGGGCTATGGCTACACCTTC.

This clone was observed once. The rearrangement joins TRBV5-4 to TRBJ2-3, with a weak D call TRBD2 (5 bases). Trimming cost V 1 base and J 3 bases, with 9 bases left between them. Germline CDR1 and CDR2: SGHNT and YYREEE (reference sequence). This CDR3 comprises 14 residues. The CDR3: CASSLRETTDTQYF. The CDR3 bases are TGTGCCAGCAGCTTGAGGGAGACAACAGATACGCAGTATTTT.

This clone was seen only once. This chain links TRBV27 with TRBJ1-5, with TRBD1 as a possible D gene (5 bases). Germline CDR1 is MNHEY and CDR2 is SMNVEV (reference sequence). This CDR3 spans 16 amino acids. Trimming took off 5 bases at V and 0 bases at J, with 14 bases between the two ends. In nucleotides, the CDR3 is TGTGCCAGCAGTCCCCGGGGCCGACCTAGCAATCAGCCCCAGCATTTT. It translates to CASSPRGRPSNQPQHF.

The chain has TRBV10-2 and TRBJ2-5; tentative D call: TRBD2 (6 bases). CDR3 length: 14 amino acids. Deletions cut 8 bases from V and 5 bases from J, with 18 bases between. Germline-derived CDR1 and CDR2 are WSHSY and SAAADI. The CDR3 nucleotides read TGCGCCAGCGGAAGGACTATCCGGTCCGAGACCCAGTACTTC. Protein sequence: CASGRTIRSETQYF.

The chain uses TRBV27 and TRBJ1-1; TRBD1 might be the D (6 bases). CDR1 and CDR2 (germline): MNHEY, SMNVEV (reference sequence). This CDR3 spans 14 amino acids. The V end lost 5 bases, the J end lost 6 bases, and 16 bases lay between the germline ends. The CDR3 loop is CASSRGGWSSEAFF. Here the CDR3 DNA reads TGTGCCAGCAGTAGAGGGGGGTGGTCGTCTGAAGCTTTCTTT.

The chain couples TRBV5-8 to TRBJ1-5, with D possibly being TRBD1 (6 bases). Germline values: CDR1 SGHTS, CDR2 YDEGEE. V dropped 4 bases and J dropped 5 bases, with 10 bases sitting between them. This CDR3 region has 13 residues. This chain's CDR3 is CASSHAGDQPQHF. CDR3 DNA sequence: TGTGCCAGCAGCCACGCAGGGGATCAGCCCCAGCATTTT.

This clone came up a few times. The chain combines TRBV5-6 with TRBJ1-5; no reliable D call. V lost 2 bases and J 2 bases, leaving 5 bases between the germline ends. CDR1 and CDR2 (germline): SGHDT, YYEEEE. The CDR3 contains 13 residues. The CDR3 sequence is CASSLNGNQPQHF. CDR3 in DNA: TGTGCCAGCAGCTTAAACGGCAATCAGCCCCAGCATTTT.